A single sample gave rise to the 14 T cell receptor beta chains below, sequenced in a study of T-cell reconstitution after alpha-beta-depleted transplantation in children. The library targeted TCRbeta and was prepared with unique molecular identifiers. Each CDR3 protein is one row after TCRdb ran MiXCR on the PCR reads. The sample holds over 550,000 distinct CDR3 sequences, roughly a tenth seen once. This specimen was PBMCs from the stem cell graft donor, taken from the stem cell graft. These receptors all come from a human donor who donated a stem cell graft to a child with acute myeloid leukemia.

CDR3 protein: CASSQDGGLAGSYNEQFF. The CDR3, as DNA: TGCGCCAGCAGCCAAGATGGGGGACTAGCCGGATCCTACAATGAGCAGTTCTTC. This chain links TRBV4-1 with TRBJ2-1, with 9 nucleotides matching TRBD2. Germline V gene lookup returns CDR1 MGHRA and CDR2 YSYEKL. The CDR3 covers 18 residues. Unmatched junction bases numbered 7, after V lost 0 bases and J lost 1 base.

The chain combines TRBV20-1 with TRBJ2-3, with 9 bases identical to TRBD2. CDR3 length: 15 residues. From germline, CDR1 is DFQATT and CDR2 SNEGSKA (reference sequence). J was trimmed by 4 bases and V by 5 bases; bases with no gene match: 10. CDR3 region: CSAHLAGPRADTQYF. As DNA, the CDR3 is TGCAGTGCTCATCTAGCGGGACCAAGGGCAGATACGCAGTATTTT.

The chain carries TRBV24-1 and TRBJ2-3, with 7 bases identical to TRBD2. Losses at the gene ends were 3 bases for V and 3 bases for J; bases not matched to a gene: 5. Germline V gene data show CDR1 as KGHDR and CDR2 as SFDVKD. The CDR3 contains 15 residues. CDR3 loop: CATSDPAGVTDTQYF. CDR3 bases: TGTGCCACCAGTGATCCGGCGGGAGTTACAGATACGCAGTATTTT.

The genes are TRBV7-2 and TRBJ2-7, with TRBD2 matching over 8 bases. V shed 3 bases and J 7 bases; nucleotides not matched to a gene: 8. CDR3 length: 14 residues. Germline V gives CDR1 SGHTA, CDR2 FQGNSA. The chain's CDR3 is CASSFGAGVGEQYF. The CDR3 nucleotides read TGTGCCAGCAGCTTTGGAGCGGGAGTGGGGGAGCAGTACTTC.

The sample holds a few counts of this clonotype. The V gene is TRBV29-1, the J gene TRBJ1-5, with 10 positions matching TRBD1. CDR3 length equals 15 residues. Germline values: CDR1 SQVTM, CDR2 ANQGSEA. J gave up 0 bases and V 4 bases, and 3 bases lay outside the gene matches. CDR3 DNA sequence: TGCAGCGTTGGGACAGGGGGTAATAGCAATCAGCCCCAGCATTTT. Protein: CSVGTGGNSNQPQHF.

This chain's CDR3 is CASSQRDTTDTQYF. The CDR3 nucleotides read TGTGCCAGCAGCCAAAGGGACACCACAGATACGCAGTATTTT. This chain uses TRBV3-1 with TRBJ2-3, with a possible D match to TRBD1 (6 bases). V lost 2 bases, J lost 2 bases, and 8 bases lay in between. This CDR3 comprises 14 residues. Germline lookup yields CDR1 LGHDT and CDR2 YNNKEL (reference sequence).

This clonotype was detected only a few times. The chain joins TRBV5-1 to TRBJ2-7; D is unclear. The CDR3 runs to 17 residues. V lost 0 bases, J lost 2 bases, and 18 bases lay in between. Germline values: CDR1 SGHRS, CDR2 YFSETQ. The CDR3 loop reads CASSLDSPNRHPYEQYF. The CDR3 bases are TGCGCCAGCAGCTTGGATTCCCCCAACCGCCACCCCTACGAGCAGTACTTC.

This clonotype was seen only a few times. The rearrangement links TRBV27 to TRBJ2-3, with TRBD2 matching over 11 bases. V shed 8 bases, J shed 5 bases, and the junction held 6 bases outside the gene matches. The CDR3 spans 14 residues. Germline V gives CDR1 MNHEY, CDR2 SMNVEV (reference sequence). The CDR3 loop reads CASLASGRIDTQYF. In nucleotides, the CDR3 is TGTGCCAGCTTGGCTAGCGGGAGGATAGATACGCAGTATTTT.

This clonotype has just a few counts. The chain recombines TRBV5-1 with TRBJ2-6; D is unclear. The CDR3 extends over 15 amino acids. Per germline, CDR1 SGHRS and CDR2 YFSETQ. Between the trimmed V and J ends, which lost 3 bases and 0 bases, there was a span of 7 bases. The CDR3, as DNA: TGCGCCAGCAGCTCCGACGGCTCTGGGGCCAACGTCCTGACTTTC. Translating gives CASSSDGSGANVLTF.

This clonotype was detected a few times. V is TRBV7-2 and J is TRBJ2-1, with a possible D match to TRBD1 (5 bases). The CDR3 spans 14 residues. V was pared by 2 bases and J by 8 bases, with 13 bases between. Germline values: CDR1 SGHTA, CDR2 FQGNSA. The CDR3: CASSLSGASDEQFF. The DNA for the CDR3 is TGTGCCAGCAGCTTATCTGGGGCGTCGGATGAGCAGTTCTTC.

This clonotype was recorded a few times. The CDR3 spells CASSPPGSDTDTQYF. CDR3 nucleotide sequence: TGTGCCAGCAGCCCCCCGGGGAGCGACACAGATACGCAGTATTTT. This chain links TRBV7-2 with TRBJ2-3; D might be TRBD2 (5 bases). The CDR3 totals 15 residues. V was trimmed by 5 bases and J by 2 bases, leaving 14 bases between them. Germline CDR1 reads SGHTA; CDR2 reads FQGNSA.

CDR3 region: CASSFDVGRRANYGYTF. The DNA of the CDR3 is TGTGCCAGCAGTTTCGACGTGGGGAGGAGAGCTAACTATGGCTACACCTTC. This chain links TRBV6-5 with TRBJ1-2; D unresolved. The V gene's germline CDR1 is MNHEY and CDR2 SVGAGI. Trimming shortened V by 4 bases and J by 0 bases, and 18 bases separated the two germline ends. This CDR3 is built from 17 residues.

The chain joins TRBV18 to TRBJ2-1; D ambiguous. The germline gives CDR1 KGHSH, CDR2 LQKENI. The CDR3 contains 14 residues. V was shortened by 1 base and J by 3 bases, with 7 bases between the two germline ends. The CDR3 DNA reads as TGTGCCAGCTCACCACAGGGTAACTACAATGAGCAGTTCTTC. Protein product: CASSPQGNYNEQFF.

This clonotype was picked up many times. The rearrangement joins TRBV10-3 to TRBJ2-1; TRBD2 matches 9 bases. Germline V CDR1 and CDR2: ENHRY, SYGVKD. J gave up 6 bases and V 8 bases, and 20 bases lay outside the gene matches. The CDR3 sequence is 18 residues long. The CDR3 loop reads CAISGASGEKWAVNEQFF. CDR3 sequence (DNA): TGTGCCATCTCGGGGGCTAGCGGGGAGAAATGGGCGGTCAATGAGCAGTTCTTC.